The entry below describes one T cell receptor (beta chain). CDR1 GTSNPN and CDR2 SVGIG come from the germline V gene (reference sequence). The CDR3 consists of 12 residues. The V gene lost 1 base and the J gene lost 1 base, with 4 bases spanning the gap. This entry comes from a study of T cell responses to AZD1222 COVID-19 vaccine. Profiling relied on immunoSEQ multiplex PCR, and the TCRdb table lists in-frame clones only, not all of them. The sample carries about 120,000 clones, around 85% recorded once. The V call is TRBV30, the J call TRBJ1-1; D uncertain. The sample here was peripheral blood, taken on day 0 of AZD1222 vaccination. The sequence was collected from an adult in good health. As DNA, the CDR3 is TGTGCCTGGAGTGCCCAGAACACTGAAGCTTTCTTT. Protein sequence: CAWSAQNTEAFF.